The clone carrying this TCR beta chain has only a few counts. Its cognate antigen is unknown. What was amplified from RNA transcripts were TCR beta CDR3 regions. When the TCR CDR3 underwent first-round RT-PCR, the HTBI primer set was used. MiXCR was run by TCRdb on the multiplex PCR reads, yielding one entry per CDR3 protein. This sample carries 350,000 to 400,000 distinct CDR3 sequences, 15% to 20% of them seen once, and the ten largest clones take 3.5% to 4%. This entry belongs to a study of T cells in Graves' hyperthyroidism and ophthalmopathy. Study results and limitations: A median around 6 months before onset, the model predicted ophthalmopathy.

Orbital computed tomography and thyroid ultrasound, together with serum TRAb and thyroxine and clinical symptoms, were used for diagnoses. This CDR3 comprises 17 residues. Germline V gene sequence: CDR1 SGHAT, CDR2 FQDESV (reference sequence). Trimming pared 1 base from V and 1 base from J, leaving 16 bases between. The clonotype comes from a woman between 18 and 29 years old with Graves' hyperthyroidism. The V and J genes are TRBV11-1 and TRBJ1-1, with D perhaps TRBD1 (6 bases). Sequenced: blood. This CDR3 is CASSLVARRGRNTEAFF. CDR3 DNA: TGTGCCAGCAGCTTAGTGGCGAGGAGGGGGAGGAACACTGAAGCTTTCTTT.